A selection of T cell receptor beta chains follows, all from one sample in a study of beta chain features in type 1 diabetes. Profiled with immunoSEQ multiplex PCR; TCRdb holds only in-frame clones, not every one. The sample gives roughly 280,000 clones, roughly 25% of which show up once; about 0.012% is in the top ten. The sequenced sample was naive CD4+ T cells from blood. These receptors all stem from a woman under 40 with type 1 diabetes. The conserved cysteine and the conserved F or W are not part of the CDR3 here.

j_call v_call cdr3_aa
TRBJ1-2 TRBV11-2 ASSLLRPDGYT
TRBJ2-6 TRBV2 ASTSFSGANVLT
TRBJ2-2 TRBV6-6 ASSPSDRMGGSLF
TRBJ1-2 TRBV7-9 ASSSTGYDYGYT
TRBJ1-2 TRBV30 AWSVGGVYGYT
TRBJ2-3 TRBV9 ASTGGTFSDTQY
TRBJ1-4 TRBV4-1 ASSDTGRVD
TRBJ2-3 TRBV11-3 ASSFRRGRPTDTQY
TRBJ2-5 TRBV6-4 ASSPTSGSETQY
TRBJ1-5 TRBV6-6 ASSPGGSNQPQH
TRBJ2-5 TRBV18 ASSPDSKETQY
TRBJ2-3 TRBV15 ATSGGHSTDTQY
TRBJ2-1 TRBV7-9 ASSSNNEQF
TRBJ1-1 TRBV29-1 SVTYRGTWTMNTEAF
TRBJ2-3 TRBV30 AWQTGASGSNTQY